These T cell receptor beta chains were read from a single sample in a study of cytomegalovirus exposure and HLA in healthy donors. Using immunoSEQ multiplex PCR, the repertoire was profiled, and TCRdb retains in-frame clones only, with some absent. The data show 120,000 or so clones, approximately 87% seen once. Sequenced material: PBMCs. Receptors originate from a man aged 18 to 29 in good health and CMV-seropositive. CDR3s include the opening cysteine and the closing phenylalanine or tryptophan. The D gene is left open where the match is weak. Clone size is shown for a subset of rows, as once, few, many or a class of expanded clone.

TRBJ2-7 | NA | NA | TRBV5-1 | TGCGCCAGCAGTTCAGGGGACCACTACGAGCAGTACTTC | CASSSGDHYEQYF
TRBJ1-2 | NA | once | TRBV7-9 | TGTGCCAGCAGCTTCCCGGCGGGGGGTGGCTACACCTTC | CASSFPAGGGYTF
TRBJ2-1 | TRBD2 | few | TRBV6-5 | TGTGCCAGCAGAGAAACTAGCGGGGGTTACAATGAGCAGTTCTTC | CASRETSGGYNEQFF
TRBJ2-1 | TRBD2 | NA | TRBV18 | TGTGCCAGCTCGTCACAGCTAGCGGGGGGCCACAATGAGCAGTTCTTC | CASSSQLAGGHNEQFF
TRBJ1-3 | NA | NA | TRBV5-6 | TGTGCCAGCAGCTTTTTTGACAGCTACTCTGGAAACACCATATATTTT | CASSFFDSYSGNTIYF
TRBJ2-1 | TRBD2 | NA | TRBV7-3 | TGTGCCAGCAGCCTGGACCTAGCGGGGGACAATGAGCAGTTCTTC | CASSLDLAGDNEQFF
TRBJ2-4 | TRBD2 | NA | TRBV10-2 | TGCGCCAGCAGCCCGACTAGCGGGGTAGCCAAAAACATTCAGTACTTC | CASSPTSGVAKNIQYF
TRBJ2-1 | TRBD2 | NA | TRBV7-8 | TGTGCCAGCAGCTGGCCGCGGGAGAGCAAGGATGAGCAGTTCTTC | CASSWPRESKDEQFF
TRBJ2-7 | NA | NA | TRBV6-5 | TGTGCCAGCAGTTACGGAGCTGGAGCCACCTACGAGCAGTACTTC | CASSYGAGATYEQYF
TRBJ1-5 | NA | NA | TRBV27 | TGTGCCAGCAGTTTGGAGGGTCGGAGCAATCAGCCCCAGCATTTT | CASSLEGRSNQPQHF
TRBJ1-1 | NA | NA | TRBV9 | TGTGCCAGCAAGGGGGATAACACTGAAGCTTTCTTT | CASKGDNTEAFF
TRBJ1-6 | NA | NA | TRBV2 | TGTGCCAGCAGGTCGGACAGTTTATCCTATAATTCACCCCTCCACTTT | CASRSDSLSYNSPLHF
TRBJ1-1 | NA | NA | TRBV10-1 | TGCGCCAGCAGTGAGAGGCAGGCAATCACTGAAGCTTTCTTT | CASSERQAITEAFF
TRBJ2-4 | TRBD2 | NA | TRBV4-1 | TGCGCCAGCAGCCAGGCGGCGGGGGGGCTGAACATTCAGTACTTC | CASSQAAGGLNIQYF
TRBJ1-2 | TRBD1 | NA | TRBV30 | TGTGCCTGGACCTACCCCGGGACAGCCTATGGCTACACCTTC | CAWTYPGTAYGYTF
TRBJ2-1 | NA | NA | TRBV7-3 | TGTGCCAGCAGCATTACAGGGCTGAGCTCCTACAATGAGCAGTTCTTC | CASSITGLSSYNEQFF
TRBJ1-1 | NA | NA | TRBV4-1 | TGCGCCTCCAAGGGAGCTTTGGAAGCTTTCTTT | CASKGALEAFF
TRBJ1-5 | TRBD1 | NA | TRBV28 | TGTGCCAGCAACTCAGGGGGCGTGGGCAATCAGCCCCAGCATTTT | CASNSGGVGNQPQHF
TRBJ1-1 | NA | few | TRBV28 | TGTGCGATCGTGGGGGACACCACTGAAGCTTTCTTT | CAIVGDTTEAFF
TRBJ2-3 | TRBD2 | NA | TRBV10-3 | TGTGCCATCAGGGGCGGACTAGCGGACACAGATACGCAGTATTTT | CAIRGGLADTDTQYF
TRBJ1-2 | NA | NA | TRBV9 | TGTGCCAGCAGCGACAGATATAACTATGGCTACACCTTC | CASSDRYNYGYTF
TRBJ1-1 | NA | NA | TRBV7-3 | TGTGCCAGCAGCCTAGCGGGGGGAGTCGAAGCTTTCTTT | CASSLAGGVEAFF
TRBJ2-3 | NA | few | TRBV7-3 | TGTGCCAGCAGCATAAGCGGGTCAGATACGCAGTATTTT | CASSISGSDTQYF
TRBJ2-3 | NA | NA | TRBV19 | TGTGCCAGTAGTATCGGTTACGATACGCAGTATTTT | CASSIGYDTQYF
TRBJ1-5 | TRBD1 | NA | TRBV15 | TGTGCCACCAGCACCGACAGGGCGGACCAGCCCCAGCATTTT | CATSTDRADQPQHF
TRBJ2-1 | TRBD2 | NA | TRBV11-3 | TGTGCCAGCAGCTTGCGGGGGGGCCTCAATGAGCAGTTCTTC | CASSLRGGLNEQFF
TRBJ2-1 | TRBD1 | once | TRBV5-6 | TGTGCCAGCAGCCATCTTACAGGGGGCTCCTACAATGAGCAGTTCTTC | CASSHLTGGSYNEQFF
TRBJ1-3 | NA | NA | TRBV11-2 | TGTGCCAGCAGCCGCGAGCCCGCATCTGGAAACACCATATATTTT | CASSREPASGNTIYF
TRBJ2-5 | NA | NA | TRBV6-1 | TGTGCCAGCAGTGCTTTGCAGGAGACCCAGTACTTC | CASSALQETQYF
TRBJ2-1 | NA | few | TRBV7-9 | TGTGCCAGCAAGTTCGGGAGTGAGCAGTTCTTC | CASKFGSEQFF
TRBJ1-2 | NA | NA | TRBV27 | TGTGCCAGCAGTTTATTACAGGGAGATGGCTACACCTTC | CASSLLQGDGYTF
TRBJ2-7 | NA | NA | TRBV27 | TGTGCCAGCAGTTTATCCTACAGCTACGAGCAGTACTTC | CASSLSYSYEQYF
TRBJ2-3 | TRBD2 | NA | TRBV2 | TGTGCCAGCAGTGGACTAGCGGGGGCGGATACGCAGTATTTT | CASSGLAGADTQYF
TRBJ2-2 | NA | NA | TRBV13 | TGTGCCAGCAGCTCAGGGACACTCACCGGGGAGCTGTTTTTT | CASSSGTLTGELFF
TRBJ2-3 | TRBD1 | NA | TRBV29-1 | TGCAGCGTTGAAGGGCCGGACAGGGGGCGTTTAGATACGCAGTATTTT | CSVEGPDRGRLDTQYF
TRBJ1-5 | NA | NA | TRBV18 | TGTGCCAGCTCACCACCGGCAGGGATCCTTAGCAATCAGCCCCAGCATTTT | CASSPPAGILSNQPQHF
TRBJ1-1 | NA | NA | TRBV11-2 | TGTGCCAGCAGCTCAGAGGGTGGGGCTGGGACTGAAGCTTTCTTT | CASSSEGGAGTEAFF
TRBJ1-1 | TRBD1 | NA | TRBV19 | TGTGCCAGCACGTTACAGGGGATCAACACTGAAGCTTTCTTT | CASTLQGINTEAFF
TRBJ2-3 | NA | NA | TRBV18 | TGTGCCAGCTCCACCGGGGGACGGATCACAGATACGCAGTATTTT | CASSTGGRITDTQYF
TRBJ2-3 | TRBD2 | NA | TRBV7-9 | TGTGCCAGCAGCTTTCCCCGGGAGGGGGGGCCAACAGATACGCAGTATTTT | CASSFPREGGPTDTQYF
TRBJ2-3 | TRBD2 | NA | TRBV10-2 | TGCGCCAGCGCCCGTCTAGCGGGTGCCTCGGATACGCAGTATTTT | CASARLAGASDTQYF